One and the same sample provided the 2 T cell receptor beta chains below, sequenced in a study of T-cell reconstitution after alpha-beta-depleted transplantation in children. Using unique molecular identifiers, the investigators prepared the TCRbeta library. TCRdb re-analysed the PCR reads in MiXCR, keeping a single row per CDR3 protein. In the table there are 900,000 or so distinct CDR3 sequences, about 16% of which are singletons. This specimen was PBMCs, mostly from graft donor cells, taken 360 days after TCRalphabeta/CD19-depleted stem cell transplant. All receptors derive from a male patient younger than 18 who had a stem cell transplant for acute lymphoblastic leukemia, so the T cells may come from the graft donor.

The CDR3 region has the DNA TGCGCCAGCAGCTTGGTAGGAGCAACTAATGAAAAACTGTTTTTT. Translating it yields CASSLVGATNEKLFF. The J gene is TRBJ1-4, the V gene TRBV5-1, with D unclear. V lost 0 bases to trimming and J lost 0 bases, with 6 bases between them. The CDR3 totals 15 residues. Germline V gene sequence: CDR1 SGHRS, CDR2 YFSETQ. Supplemented by reference TRBV5-1 and TRBJ1-4, the full variable domain reads KAGVTQTPRYLIKTRGQQVTLSCSPISGHRSVSWYQQTPGQGLQFLFEYFSETQRNKGNFPGRFSGRQFSNSRSEMNVSTLELGDSALYLCASSLVGATNEKLFFGSGTQLSVL.

The CDR3 protein is CASSALTGTIEDEQYF. DNA of the CDR3: TGTGCCAGCAGCGCCCTCACAGGTACGATAGAAGACGAGCAGTACTTC. J is TRBJ2-7 and V is TRBV9; possible D gene TRBD1, 5 bases. The germline V gene has CDR1 SGDLS and CDR2 YYNGEE. V was shortened by 3 bases and J by 5 bases, with 21 bases between the two germline ends. The CDR3 extends over 16 amino acids.